One and the same sample provided the 10 T cell receptor beta chains below, sequenced in a study of human T cells and chemical hapten exposure. Time point meaning: patch test 3, about 24 weeks after DPC sensitization. The treatment: therapeutic diphenylcyclopropenone sensitization with weekly scalp DPC. From the RACE reads, TCRdb called clonotypes with MiXCR, one entry per CDR3 protein. Of 210,000 or so distinct CDR3 sequences in the sample, approximately 24% are singletons; the top ten hold 2% to 2.5%. The source was whole blood, collected in connection with sensitization to the hapten diphenylcyclopropenone (DPC). All receptors derive from a woman aged 40 to 55 with alopecia areata. Some clones in this sample may be carry-over from other donors' samples.

This chain connects TRBV11-2 to TRBJ2-1; 8 bases are shared with TRBD1. Looked up from germline, CDR1 is SGHAT and CDR2 is FQNNGV. This CDR3 has 15 amino acids. Unmatched junction bases numbered 5, after V lost 4 bases and J lost 3 bases. The CDR3 DNA is TGTGCCAGCAGCTCTGGACAGGGCTTCTACAATGAGCAGTTCTTC. It is translated as CASSSGQGFYNEQFF.

The rearrangement uses TRBV5-1 and TRBJ2-7, with 9 bases identical to TRBD2. The CDR3 extends over 15 amino acids. The germline CDR1 and CDR2 sequences are SGHRS and YFSETQ. With 4 bases clipped from V and 4 bases from J, the junction kept 9 bases outside the gene matches. The CDR3: CASSRGTSSSYEQYF. The CDR3 nucleotides read TGCGCCAGCAGCCGCGGGACTAGCAGCTCTTACGAGCAGTACTTC.

This chain uses TRBV5-5 with TRBJ1-5; D is perhaps TRBD1 (5 bases). Trimming took 2 bases from V and 2 from J, leaving 11 bases between them. Germline V gene lookup returns CDR1 SGHKS and CDR2 YYEKEE (reference sequence). The CDR3 sequence is 15 residues long. The CDR3 DNA is TGTGCCAGCAGCTTTGAGGTAGGGGGCAATCAGCCCCAGCATTTT. Amino acids: CASSFEVGGNQPQHF.

The chain carries TRBV9 and TRBJ1-6, with TRBD1 as a possible D gene (6 bases). Trimming shortened V by 0 bases and J by 8 bases, and 12 bases separated the two germline ends. CDR1 SGDLS and CDR2 YYNGEE come from the germline V gene. The CDR3 totals 15 residues. The CDR3 is CASSVEGTPDSPLHF. The CDR3 bases are TGTGCCAGCAGCGTAGAGGGGACACCTGATTCACCCCTCCACTTT.

This clonotype was recorded at least ten times. This chain links TRBV11-2 with TRBJ1-2; 7 bases map to TRBD1. J gave up 5 bases and V 5 bases, and 8 bases lay outside the gene matches. Looked up from germline, CDR1 is SGHAT and CDR2 is FQNNGV. The CDR3 is made up of 14 amino acids. The CDR3 protein is CASSITGTEYGYTF. In DNA, the CDR3 is TGTGCCAGCAGCATAACCGGGACAGAGTATGGCTACACCTTC.

V and J are TRBV28 and TRBJ2-2, with 8 bases matching TRBD2. Germline assignment: CDR1 MDHEN and CDR2 SYDVKM. Trimming took 6 bases from V and 5 from J; bases not matched to a gene: 8. The CDR3 spans 15 residues. The CDR3 loop reads CASRPAGEGTGELFF. As DNA, the CDR3 is TGTGCCAGCAGGCCAGCGGGAGAGGGTACCGGGGAGCTGTTTTTT.

The chain couples TRBV28 to TRBJ1-6, with unresolved D. The CDR3 runs to 20 residues. Germline CDR1 MDHEN, CDR2 SYDVKM. Trimming shortened V by 3 bases and J by 2 bases, and 23 bases separated the two germline ends. CDR3 amino acids: CASSFKPESARRAYNSPLHF. CDR3 bases: TGTGCCAGCAGTTTTAAGCCCGAATCCGCCAGGAGGGCCTATAATTCACCCCTCCACTTT.

This clonotype was seen ten or more times. The chain combines TRBV18 with TRBJ2-1; maybe TRBD1 (5 bases). From germline, CDR1 is KGHSH and CDR2 LQKENI. Trimming cost V 0 bases and J 7 bases, with 13 bases left between them. This CDR3 is 15 amino acids long. The chain's CDR3 is CASSPPAQGRNEQFF. The CDR3 DNA reads as TGTGCCAGCTCACCACCGGCCCAGGGAAGGAATGAGCAGTTCTTC.

This clonotype has ten or more counts. This chain uses TRBV27 with TRBJ2-1; 8 bases are a match to TRBD1. The CDR3 is made up of 14 amino acids. V gave up 4 bases and J gave up 2 bases; unmatched junction bases: 1. Per germline, CDR1 MNHEY and CDR2 SMNVEV (reference sequence). DNA of the CDR3: TGTGCCAGCAGTTCAGGGGGCCCCTACAATGAGCAGTTCTTC. It codes for CASSSGGPYNEQFF.

V usage is TRBV5-1 and J usage is TRBJ1-2; TRBD1 matches 7 bases. The V gene's germline CDR1 is SGHRS and CDR2 YFSETQ. V dropped 4 bases and J dropped 0; count of bases not matched to a gene: 6. The CDR3 runs 15 residues. The CDR3 spells CASSPGDRPNYGYTF. Written as DNA, the CDR3 is TGCGCCAGCAGCCCAGGGGACAGACCTAACTATGGCTACACCTTC.